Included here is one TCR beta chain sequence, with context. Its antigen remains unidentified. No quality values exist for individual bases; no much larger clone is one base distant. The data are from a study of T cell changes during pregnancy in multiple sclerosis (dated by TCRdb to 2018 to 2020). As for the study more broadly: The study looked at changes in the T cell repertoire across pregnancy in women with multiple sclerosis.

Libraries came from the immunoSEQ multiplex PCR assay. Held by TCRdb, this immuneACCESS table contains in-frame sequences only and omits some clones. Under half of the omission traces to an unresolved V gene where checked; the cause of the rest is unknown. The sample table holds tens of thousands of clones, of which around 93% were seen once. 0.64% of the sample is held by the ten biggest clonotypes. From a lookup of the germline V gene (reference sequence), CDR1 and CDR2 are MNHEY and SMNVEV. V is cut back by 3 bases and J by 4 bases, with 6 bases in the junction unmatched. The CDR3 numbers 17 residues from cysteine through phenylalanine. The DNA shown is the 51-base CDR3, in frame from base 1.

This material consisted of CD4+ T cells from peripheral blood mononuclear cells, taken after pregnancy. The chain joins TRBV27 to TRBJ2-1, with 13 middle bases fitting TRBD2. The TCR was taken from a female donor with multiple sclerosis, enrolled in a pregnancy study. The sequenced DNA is TGTGCCAGCAGTTTCTCCATGACTAGCGGGGGGTACAATGAGCAGTTCTTC. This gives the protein CASSFSMTSGGYNEQFF.